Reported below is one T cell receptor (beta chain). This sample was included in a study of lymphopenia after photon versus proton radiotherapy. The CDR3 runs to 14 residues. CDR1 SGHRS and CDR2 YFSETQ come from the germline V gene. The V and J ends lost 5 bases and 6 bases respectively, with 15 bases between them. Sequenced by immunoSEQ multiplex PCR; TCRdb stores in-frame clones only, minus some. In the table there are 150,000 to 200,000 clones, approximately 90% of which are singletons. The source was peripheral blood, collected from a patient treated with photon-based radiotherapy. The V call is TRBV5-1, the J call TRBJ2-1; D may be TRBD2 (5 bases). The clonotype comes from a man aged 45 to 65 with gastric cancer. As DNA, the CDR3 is TGCGCCAGCAGTCCGTCGTCAGGAGGCAATGAGCAGTTCTTC. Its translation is CASSPSSGGNEQFF.